These 10 T cell receptor beta chains were sequenced from one sample in a study of post-analysis software for immune sequencing data. Broader study findings: Patients used several TRBV segments, including TRBV5-6, TRBV5-1 and TRBV20-1, more often than controls.

No antigen is known for these receptors. The TCR beta cDNA libraries carried unique molecular identifiers. TCRdb recomputed calls from the PCR reads with MiXCR, one row per CDR3 protein. The table lists roughly 600,000 distinct CDR3 sequences, roughly 47% of them singletons. The source material was blood. The receptor set was obtained from a girl under 18 with multiple sclerosis.

V gene TRBV6-6 combines with J gene TRBJ2-1, with D uncertain. The CDR3 is made up of 15 amino acids. Germline V gene sequence: CDR1 MNHNY, CDR2 SVGAGI (reference sequence). V gave up 6 bases and J gave up 0 bases, with 12 bases separating them. In DNA form, the CDR3 reads TGTGCCAGCAGCCCATACCGGAGCTCCTACAATGAGCAGTTCTTC. It translates to CASSPYRSSYNEQFF.

The chain combines TRBV5-1 with TRBJ2-7, with 7 bases lining up with TRBD1. The CDR3 runs to 16 residues. Germline CDR1 and CDR2: SGHRS and YFSETQ. The junction had 11 bases not matched to a gene; V was cut back by 3 bases and J by 2 bases. CDR3 bases: TGCGCCAGCAGCTGGAACAGGGGCCGGTTCGCCTACGAGCAGTACTTC. It yields the protein CASSWNRGRFAYEQYF.

This clonotype was found a few times. This sequence joins TRBV6-6 and TRBJ2-7, with D perhaps matching TRBD1 (6 bases). The germline V gene has CDR1 MNHNY and CDR2 SVGAGI (reference sequence). The CDR3 covers 11 residues. Between the trimmed V and J ends, which lost 7 bases and 8 bases, there was a span of 12 bases. The CDR3 DNA follows: TGTGCCAGCATCGTAGGGGGACAGCAGTACTTC. This sequence encodes CASIVGGQQYF.

The genes are TRBV7-8 and TRBJ1-2, with 9 bases identical to TRBD1. The CDR3 covers 16 residues. V was pared by 1 base and J by 2 bases, with 5 bases of the junction left unmatched. The germline CDR1 and CDR2 sequences are SGHVS and FQNEAQ. CDR3 loop: CASSLGYRGRNYGYTF. In DNA, the CDR3 is TGTGCCAGCAGCTTAGGGTACAGGGGGCGCAACTATGGCTACACCTTC.

The rearrangement uses TRBV20-1 and TRBJ2-7, with 7 nucleotides matching TRBD1. Unmatched junction bases numbered 5, after V lost 5 bases and J lost 4 bases. CDR1 and CDR2 (germline): DFQATT, SNEGSKA (reference sequence). The CDR3 runs to 12 residues. CDR3 DNA sequence: TGCAGTGCTTCCCGGGACAGATACGAGCAGTACTTC. This sequence encodes CSASRDRYEQYF.

A note on this clonotype: One end of the junction varies from germline; a read error may be responsible. The chain combines TRBV5-1 with TRBJ2-1; no clear D. The CDR3 has 12 amino acids. From germline, CDR1 is SGHRS and CDR2 YFSETQ. The CDR3 DNA follows: TGCGCCAGCAACTTGGAGAGGAATGAGCAGTTCTTC. Translating gives CASNLERNEQFF.

The rearrangement uses TRBV5-6 and TRBJ1-2; D unclear. V lost 2 bases, J lost 8 bases, and 22 bases lay in between. CDR3 length: 16 residues. Germline loops: CDR1 SGHDT, CDR2 YYEEEE. DNA for the CDR3: TGTGCCAGCAGCTTACTTAGGGATTCGGGGAAAGGAGGCTACACCTTC. This sequence encodes CASSLLRDSGKGGYTF.

This clonotype has just a few counts. V usage is TRBV4-2 and J usage is TRBJ2-5; 7 bases map to TRBD1. The CDR3 is 15 residues long. Germline lookup yields CDR1 LGHNA and CDR2 YNFKEQ. The J segment lost 4 bases and the V segment lost 1 base, leaving 6 bases of the junction unmatched. CDR3: CASSQGPAGGETQYF. CDR3 coding DNA: TGTGCCAGCAGCCAAGGGCCAGCAGGGGGAGAGACCCAGTACTTC.

This clonotype was detected only once. The gene calls are TRBV29-1 and TRBJ1-1; the D is unclear. CDR3 length: 11 residues. CDR1 is SQVTM and CDR2 is ANQGSEA in the germline V gene. V lost 4 bases to trimming and J lost 11 bases, with 14 bases between them. The CDR3 region is CSVVRPTGAFF. In DNA form, the CDR3 reads TGCAGCGTTGTCCGACCCACCGGGGCTTTCTTT.

CDR3 sequence reads: CASSSPGQGAMGEQYF. CDR3 coding DNA: TGTGCCAGCAGTTCACCCGGACAGGGGGCAATGGGCGAGCAGTACTTC. J is TRBJ2-5 and V is TRBV28; 11 bases map to TRBD1. The end of the DNA fits TRBJ2-7 better, so the J call may be wrong. This CDR3 is 16 amino acids long. Per germline, CDR1 MDHEN and CDR2 SYDVKM.